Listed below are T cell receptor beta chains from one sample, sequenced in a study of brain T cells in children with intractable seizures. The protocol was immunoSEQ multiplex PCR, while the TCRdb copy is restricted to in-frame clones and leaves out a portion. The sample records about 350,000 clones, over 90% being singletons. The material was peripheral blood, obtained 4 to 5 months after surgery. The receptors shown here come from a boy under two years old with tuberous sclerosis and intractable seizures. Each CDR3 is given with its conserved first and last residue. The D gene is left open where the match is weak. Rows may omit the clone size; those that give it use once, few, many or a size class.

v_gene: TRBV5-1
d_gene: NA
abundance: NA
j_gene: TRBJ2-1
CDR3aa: CASSLGRERFF
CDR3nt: TGCGCCAGCAGCTTGGGGCGCGAGCGGTTCTTC

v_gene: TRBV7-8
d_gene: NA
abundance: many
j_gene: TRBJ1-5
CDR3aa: CASSLTGQPQHF
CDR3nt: TGTGCCAGCAGCTTAACGGGGCAGCCCCAGCATTTT

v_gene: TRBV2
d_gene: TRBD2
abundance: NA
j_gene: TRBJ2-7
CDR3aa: CASRGGVYEQYF
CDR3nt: TGTGCCAGTCGGGGGGGAGTCTACGAGCAGTACTTC

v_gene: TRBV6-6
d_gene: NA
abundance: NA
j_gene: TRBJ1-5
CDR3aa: CASSRDQPQHF
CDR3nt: TGTGCCAGCAGCCGGGATCAGCCCCAGCATTTT

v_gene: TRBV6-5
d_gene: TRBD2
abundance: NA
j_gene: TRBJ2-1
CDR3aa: CASTWGGDGNEQFF
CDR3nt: TGTGCCAGCACTTGGGGAGGGGACGGCAATGAGCAGTTCTTC

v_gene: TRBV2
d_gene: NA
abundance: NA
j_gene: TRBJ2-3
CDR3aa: CASSERSTDTQYF
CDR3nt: TGTGCCAGCAGTGAGCGGAGCACAGATACGCAGTATTTT

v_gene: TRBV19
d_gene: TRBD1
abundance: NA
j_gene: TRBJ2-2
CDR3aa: CASSQTGDAGELFF
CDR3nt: TGTGCCAGTAGTCAGACAGGGGACGCCGGGGAGCTGTTTTTT

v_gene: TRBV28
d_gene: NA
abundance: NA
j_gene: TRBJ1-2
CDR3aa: CASSLSAAEFNYGYTF
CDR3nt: TGTGCCAGCAGTTTGTCGGCAGCCGAGTTTAACTATGGCTACACCTTC

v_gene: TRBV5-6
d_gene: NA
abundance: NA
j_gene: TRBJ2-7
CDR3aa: CASSLGTEIYEQYF
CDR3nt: TGTGCCAGCAGCTTGGGGACAGAGATTTACGAGCAGTACTTC

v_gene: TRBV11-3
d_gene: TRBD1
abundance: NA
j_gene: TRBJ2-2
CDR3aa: CASSLVWTGGELFF
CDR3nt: TGTGCCAGCAGCTTAGTCTGGACAGGCGGGGAGCTGTTTTTT

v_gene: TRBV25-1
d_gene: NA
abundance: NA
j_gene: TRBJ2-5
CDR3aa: CASSELSETQYF
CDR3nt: TGTGCCAGCAGTGAATTGTCGGAGACCCAGTACTTC

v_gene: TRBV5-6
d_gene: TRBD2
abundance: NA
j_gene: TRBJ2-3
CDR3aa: CASSFPTSGSPDTQYF
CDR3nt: TGTGCCAGCAGCTTTCCGACTAGCGGGAGCCCAGATACGCAGTATTTT

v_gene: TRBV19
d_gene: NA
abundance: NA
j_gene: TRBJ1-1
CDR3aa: CASSIWGEMNTEAFF
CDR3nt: TGTGCCAGTAGTATATGGGGGGAAATGAACACTGAAGCTTTCTTT

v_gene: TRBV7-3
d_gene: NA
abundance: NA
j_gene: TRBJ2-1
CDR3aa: CASSPQSGSSYNEQFF
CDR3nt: TGTGCCAGCAGCCCACAAAGCGGTAGCTCCTACAATGAGCAGTTCTTC

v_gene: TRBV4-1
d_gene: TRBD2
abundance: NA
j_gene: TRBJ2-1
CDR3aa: CASSQEIESGRRYEQFF
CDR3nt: TGCGCCAGCAGCCAAGAAATTGAAAGCGGGAGGCGGTATGAGCAGTTCTTC

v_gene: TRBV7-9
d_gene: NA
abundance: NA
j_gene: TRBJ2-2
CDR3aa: CASSGLALGELFF
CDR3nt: TGTGCCAGCAGCGGCTTGGCGTTGGGGGAGCTGTTTTTT

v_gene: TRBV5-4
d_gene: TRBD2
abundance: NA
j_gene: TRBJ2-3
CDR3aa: CASSSAKKGLAGVTDTQYF
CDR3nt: TGTGCCAGCAGCTCTGCAAAGAAAGGACTAGCGGGGGTTACAGATACGCAGTATTTT

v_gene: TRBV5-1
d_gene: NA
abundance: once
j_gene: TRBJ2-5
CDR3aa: CASSRRGNQETQYF
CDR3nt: TGCGCCAGCAGCCGTCGGGGCAACCAAGAGACCCAGTACTTC

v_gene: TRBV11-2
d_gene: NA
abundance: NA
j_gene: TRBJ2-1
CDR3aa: CASPHHHEQFF
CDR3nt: TGTGCCAGCCCCCACCATCATGAGCAGTTCTTC

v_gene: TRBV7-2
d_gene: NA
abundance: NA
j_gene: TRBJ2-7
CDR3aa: CASSLGGGSLEQYF
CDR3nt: TGTGCCAGCAGCCTAGGAGGAGGGTCCCTCGAGCAGTACTTC

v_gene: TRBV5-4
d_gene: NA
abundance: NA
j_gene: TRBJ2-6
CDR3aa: CASSHGGSGANVLTF
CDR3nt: TGTGCCAGCAGCCATGGAGGCTCTGGGGCCAACGTCCTGACTTTC

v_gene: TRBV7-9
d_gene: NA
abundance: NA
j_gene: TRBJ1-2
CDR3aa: CASSPRTVNYGYTF
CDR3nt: TGTGCCAGCAGCCCTCGGACGGTTAACTATGGCTACACCTTC

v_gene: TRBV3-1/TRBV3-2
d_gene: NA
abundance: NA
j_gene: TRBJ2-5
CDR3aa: CASSQGASSRETQYF
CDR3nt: TGTGCCAGCAGCCAGGGGGCTAGCTCTAGGGAGACCCAGTACTTC

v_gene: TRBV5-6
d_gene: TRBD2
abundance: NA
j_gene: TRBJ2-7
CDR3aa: CASSFIAGGTSYEQYF
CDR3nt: TGTGCCAGCAGCTTCATAGCGGGCGGTACCTCCTACGAGCAGTACTTC

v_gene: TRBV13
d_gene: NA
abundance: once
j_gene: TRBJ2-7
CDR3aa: CASSLQTDTLYEQYF
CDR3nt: TGTGCCAGCAGCTTACAAACTGACACCCTCTACGAGCAGTACTTC

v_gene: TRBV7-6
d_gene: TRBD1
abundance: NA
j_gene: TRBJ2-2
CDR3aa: CASSSQTGGTGELFF
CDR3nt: TGTGCCAGCAGCTCACAAACAGGGGGCACCGGGGAGCTGTTTTTT

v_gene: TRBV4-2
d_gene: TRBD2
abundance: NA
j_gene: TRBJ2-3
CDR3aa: CASSQTSGGPSTDTQYF
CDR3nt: TGTGCCAGCAGCCAGACTAGCGGGGGCCCTAGCACAGATACGCAGTATTTT

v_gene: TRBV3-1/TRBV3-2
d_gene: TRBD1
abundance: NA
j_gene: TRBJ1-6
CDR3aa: CASSLLGTGDAPLHF
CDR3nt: TGTGCCAGCAGCCTCCTGGGGACAGGGGACGCACCCCTCCACTTT

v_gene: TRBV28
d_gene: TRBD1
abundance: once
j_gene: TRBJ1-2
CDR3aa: CASSLQGAGGYTF
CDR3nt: TGTGCCAGCAGTTTACAGGGGGCGGGTGGCTACACCTTC

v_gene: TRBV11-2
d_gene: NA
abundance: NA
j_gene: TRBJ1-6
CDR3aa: CASSLDSGSSPLHF
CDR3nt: TGTGCCAGCAGCCTTGACTCGGGGAGCTCACCCCTCCACTTT

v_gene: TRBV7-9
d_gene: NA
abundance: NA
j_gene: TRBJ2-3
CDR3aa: CASSPGIVTDTQYF
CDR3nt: TGTGCCAGCAGCCCAGGGATAGTTACAGATACGCAGTATTTT

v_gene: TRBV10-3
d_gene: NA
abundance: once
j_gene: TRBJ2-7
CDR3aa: CAISEQPLYEQYF
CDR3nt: TGTGCCATCAGTGAACAGCCTCTCTACGAGCAGTACTTC

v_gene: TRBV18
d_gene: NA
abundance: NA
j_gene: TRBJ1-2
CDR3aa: CASSPLRGEGGYTF
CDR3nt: TGTGCCAGCTCACCTCTGAGGGGCGAGGGGGGCTACACCTTC